The 16 T cell receptor beta chains reported below all come from one sample, sequenced in a study of T-cell memory formation after mild COVID-19 (dated by TCRdb to about 2021). To prepare the library, 5' RACE was applied. Reads for this sample came from an Illumina NovaSeq 6000. TCRdb redid the processing of the public reads, applying fastp at Q25 and MiXCR, and retained in-frame beta chains. A single entry per CDR3 protein holds the most common genes and DNA from its merged rows. The sample contains some 310,000 distinct CDR3 sequences, around 20% of them found a single time. Of the sample, under 25% is held by the ten largest clones. The sequencing input was PBMCs or a T cell subset sorted from them (not recorded which). These receptors originate from a man aged 18 to 29 who had mild COVID-19 (a few samples of this study predate the infection). The sample titles of this study are shuffled in the database, so cell type and time point are left out; the donor was told from shared clones.

The chain employs TRBV2 and TRBJ2-7; D gene uncertain. In germline, CDR1 is SNHLY, CDR2 FYNNEI. Trimming took off 8 bases at V and 0 bases at J, with 11 bases between the two ends. The CDR3 contains 13 residues. DNA of the CDR3: TGTGCCAGCGAAAGGGAAGCCTCCTACGAGCAGTACGTC. It specifies CASEREASYEQYV.

This clonotype was picked up many times. The rearrangement uses TRBV11-2 and TRBJ2-4; D not certain. Germline V lookup: CDR1 SGHAT, CDR2 FQNNGV. Trimming left V 5 bases short and J 0 bases short, with 14 bases between. CDR3 size: 16 residues. The CDR3 coding sequence is TGTGCCAGCAGCCCCCTCCGGCGGCTAGCCAAAAACATTCAGTACTTC. Translation gives CASSPLRRLAKNIQYF.

Concerning this clonotype: At one end the junction does not follow the germline gene, possibly because of a read error. The chain is built from TRBV7-2 and TRBJ1-2; 7 bases fit TRBD1. Germline-derived CDR1 and CDR2 are SGHTA and FQGNSA. CDR3 size: 16 residues. CDR3 sequence reads: CASSLARYRGGYVYTF. CDR3 sequence (DNA): TGTGCCAGCAGCTTAGCTCGGTACAGGGGAGGCTATGTCTACACCTTC.

This chain links TRBV7-2 with TRBJ1-3; D is ambiguous. CDR1 and CDR2 from the germline V gene are SGHTA and FQGNSA. Trimming removed 2 bases from V and 8 bases from J, with 10 bases in between. The CDR3 extends over 13 amino acids. The CDR3 DNA reads TGTGCCAGCAGCTTATCGGACTCCTACACCATATATTTT. Its translation: CASSLSDSYTIYF.

The chain carries TRBV6-2 or TRBV6-3 and TRBJ2-1; 10 nucleotides match TRBD2. CDR1 and CDR2 from the germline V gene are MNHEY and SVGEGT. After removal of 7 bases from V and 10 bases from J, the junction contained 13 bases not matched to a gene. The CDR3 is 15 amino acids. Written as DNA, the CDR3 is TGTGCCAGCAAGAACCCCGGGACTAGCGAAGGCGAGCAGTTCTTC. It specifies CASKNPGTSEGEQFF.

The CDR3, as DNA: TGCGCCAGCAGCTTGGAGCCGCAGATGAACACTGAAGCTTTCTTT. The encoded protein is CASSLEPQMNTEAFF. The chain is built from TRBV5-1 and TRBJ1-1; D not resolved. Germline CDR1 and CDR2: SGHRS and YFSETQ. This CDR3 comprises 15 residues. Trimming shortened V by 0 bases and J by 0 bases, and 9 bases separated the two germline ends. The complete variable domain, with remaining parts taken from reference TRBV5-1 and TRBJ1-1, reads KAGVTQTPRYLIKTRGQQVTLSCSPISGHRSVSWYQQTPGQGLQFLFEYFSETQRNKGNFPGRFSGRQFSNSRSEMNVSTLELGDSALYLCASSLEPQMNTEAFFGQGTRLTVV.

The chain uses TRBV7-9 and TRBJ1-1; TRBD1 matches at 7 bases. In germline, CDR1 is SEHNR, CDR2 FQNEAQ (reference sequence). With V trimmed by 4 bases and J by 8 bases, 10 bases remained unmatched. The CDR3 spans 14 residues. Here the CDR3 DNA reads TGTGCCAGCAGCTCACAGGGGCAAAAGGAAGAAGCTTTCTTT. Protein product: CASSSQGQKEEAFF.

The rearrangement links TRBV5-5 to TRBJ2-1; D is tentatively TRBD1 or TRBD2 (5 bases each). With 1 base removed from V and 5 bases from J, the gap between germline ends came to 13 bases. The CDR3 spans 15 residues. Germline CDR1 SGHKS, CDR2 YYEKEE (reference sequence). The CDR3 coding sequence is TGTGCCAGCAGCTTGAGTGGGACGGGCAACAATGAGCAGTTCTTC. Protein sequence: CASSLSGTGNNEQFF.

The chain joins TRBV3-1 to TRBJ2-3; D not certain. The CDR3 covers 14 residues. V was shortened by 0 bases and J by 5 bases, with 9 bases between the two germline ends. From germline, CDR1 is LGHDT and CDR2 YNNKEL (reference sequence). CDR3 DNA sequence: TGTGCCAGCAGCCAAGATCCTTTCGGAGATACGCAGTATTTT. Residues: CASSQDPFGDTQYF.

This rearrangement joins TRBV19 to TRBJ2-1, with a weak D call TRBD2 (6 bases). CDR3 length equals 15 residues. Germline assignment: CDR1 LNHDA and CDR2 SQIVND (reference sequence). Trimming left V 2 bases short and J 7 bases short, with 15 bases between. Written as DNA, the CDR3 is TGTGCCAGTAGTATACAGCTAGCGCGGGGTAATGAGCAGTTCTTC. This codes for CASSIQLARGNEQFF. The whole variable domain, filled in from reference TRBV19 and TRBJ2-1, reads DGGITQSPKYLFRKEGQNVTLSCEQNLNHDAMYWYRQDPGQGLRLIYYSQIVNDFQKGDIAEGYSVSREKKESFPLTVTSAQKNPTAFYLCASSIQLARGNEQFFGPGTRLTVL.

CDR3 DNA: TGTGCCAGCTTTAGGGTTGGCAACGAAGAGACCCAGTACTTC. This codes for CASFRVGNEETQYF. The chain joins TRBV2 to TRBJ2-5, with D unresolved. The CDR3 consists of 14 residues. The ends were cut back, 8 bases at V and 3 bases at J, with 16 bases in the middle. CDR1 is SNHLY, CDR2 FYNNEI, per germline.

This sequence joins TRBV5-1 and TRBJ1-6; 8 bases match TRBD1. The CDR3 loop spans 15 amino acids. V dropped 4 bases and J dropped 7; count of bases not matched to a gene: 7. Germline V gives CDR1 SGHRS, CDR2 YFSETQ. The CDR3 reads CASSLTGGKNSPLHF. CDR3 DNA sequence: TGCGCCAGCAGCCTTACAGGGGGTAAAAATTCACCCCTCCACTTT.

This clonotype was seen a few times. The V and J genes are TRBV11-3 and TRBJ1-1; D is unclear. Looked up from germline, CDR1 is SGHNT and CDR2 is YENEEA. Trimming removed 1 base at V and 5 bases at J, with 8 bases between. This CDR3 spans 13 amino acids. The CDR3 is CASSLGWGTEAFF. In DNA, the CDR3 is TGTGCCAGCAGCTTAGGATGGGGAACTGAAGCTTTCTTT.

The chain uses TRBV15 and TRBJ2-4; D may be TRBD1 or TRBD2 (5 bases each). From germline, CDR1 is LNHNV and CDR2 YYDKDF (reference sequence). The V and J ends lost 3 bases and 1 base respectively, with 10 bases between them. This CDR3 has 15 residues. In nucleotides, the CDR3 is TGTGCCACCAGCAGGGCCGGGACGGCCAAAAACATTCAGTACTTC. It yields the protein CATSRAGTAKNIQYF.

V usage is TRBV12-3 or TRBV12-4 and J usage is TRBJ1-2; possible D gene TRBD1, 6 bases. The CDR3 runs 14 residues. V was clipped by 6 bases and J by 6 bases, with 17 bases between them. DNA of the CDR3: TGTGCCAGCAGCCCTCCCGACAGGATCGATGGCTACACCTTC. Translation: CASSPPDRIDGYTF.

This clonotype was counted only a few times. J is TRBJ2-2 and V is TRBV12-5, with TRBD1 matching over 8 bases. CDR3 length: 16 residues. V lost 0 bases to trimming and J lost 2 bases; unmatched junction nucleotides: 2. Germline lookup yields CDR1 LGHNT and CDR2 FRNRAP. CDR3 in DNA: TGTGCTAGTGGTTTGGTAGGGACAGGCAACACCGGGGAGCTGTTTTTT. Its protein product is CASGLVGTGNTGELFF.